Listed below are T cell receptor beta chains from one sample, sequenced in a study of OX40 agonist ivuxolimab in advanced cancers. Sequencing was performed with immunoSEQ multiplex PCR; in TCRdb, only in-frame clones are kept and a portion is missing. The sample has about 15,000 clones; 80% are singletons. The specimen comprised CD4+ or CD8+ T cells sorted from blood, sampled in a trial of the OX40 agonist ivuxolimab. Source of these receptors: an adult with an advanced solid tumor such as melanoma, head and neck, liver or kidney cancer. Both conserved end residues are part of each CDR3. The D gene is left open where the match is weak. Clone size is shown for a subset of rows, as once, few, many or a class of expanded clone.

v_gene,abundance,j_gene,d_gene,CDR3nt,CDR3aa
TRBV19,.,TRBJ1-4,TRBD1,TGTGCCAGTAGTCCCGGGACAGGGACGGTTAAACTGTTTTTT,CASSPGTGTVKLFF
TRBV6-5,.,TRBJ1-1,.,TGTGCCAGCATCGACGGGGCAGGGATGAACACTGAAGCTTTCTTT,CASIDGAGMNTEAFF
TRBV4-1,.,TRBJ1-2,.,TGCGCCAGCAGCCGCTGGATTAACTATGGCTACACCTTC,CASSRWINYGYTF
TRBV6-1,.,TRBJ2-7,.,TGTGCCAGCAGTGGGGAGACTCTCAGCTCCTACGAGCAGTACTTC,CASSGETLSSYEQYF
TRBV19,once,TRBJ1-1,.,TGTGCCAGTAGCCCGCTCGGGGGGAGATTCACTGAAGCTTTCTTT,CASSPLGGRFTEAFF
TRBV5-6,.,TRBJ2-5,.,TGTGCCAGCAGCTTGTGGGTCTTTCCGACCCAGTACTTC,CASSLWVFPTQYF
TRBV7-9,.,TRBJ2-5,TRBD1,TGTGCCAGCAGCTCAGATTACCGGGACAGGGGCGAGACCCAGTACTTC,CASSSDYRDRGETQYF
TRBV9,.,TRBJ2-7,.,TGTGCCAGCAGCGTAGATGGGGGGGCCAACGAGCAGTACTTC,CASSVDGGANEQYF
TRBV13,.,TRBJ1-5,.,TGTGCCAGCAGCCCCGGGATCAATCAGCCCCAGCATTTT,CASSPGINQPQHF
TRBV29-1,.,TRBJ2-7,.,TGCAGCGGTGTAGGGCTTTGGGGCGAGCAGTACTTC,CSGVGLWGEQYF
TRBV6-1,.,TRBJ2-2,TRBD1,TGTGCCAGCAGTGAAGGGGCGGGACAGGGCACCGGGGAGCTGTTTTTT,CASSEGAGQGTGELFF
TRBV7-9,.,TRBJ2-5,.,TGTGCCAGCAGCCGGCCTTTTTGGGTGAGCCAAGAGACCCAGTACTTC,CASSRPFWVSQETQYF
TRBV27,once,TRBJ2-5,.,TGTGCCAGCAGTTTAGGGGAATGGGAGACCCAGTACTTC,CASSLGEWETQYF
TRBV6-1,.,TRBJ2-3,.,TGTGCCACCCGAGTGGGGGGCGGGGCAGATACGCAGTATTTT,CATRVGGGADTQYF
TRBV5-1,once,TRBJ1-2,.,TGCGCCAGCAGCTCCGGGACTGAACTCTATGGCTACACCTTC,CASSSGTELYGYTF
TRBV19,few,TRBJ1-1,TRBD1,TGTGCCAGTAGTGCGACCGACAGGGGGCGCGTTGAAGCTTTCTTT,CASSATDRGRVEAFF
TRBV6-4,.,TRBJ2-1,TRBD2,TGTGCCAGCAGTGAACGGACTAGCGGCTACAATGAGCAGTTCTTC,CASSERTSGYNEQFF
TRBV7-9,.,TRBJ1-1,TRBD1,TGTGCCAGCAGCCCCAGGACAGGGGCTGAAGCTTTCTTT,CASSPRTGAEAFF
TRBV5-1,few,TRBJ2-7,.,TGCGCCAGCAGCTTGGGTCTAGTAGGGGGGGCCTACGAGCAGTACTTC,CASSLGLVGGAYEQYF
TRBV10-1,.,TRBJ2-1,TRBD1,TGCGCCAGCAGCTTGGGACAGGGGGGCGATGAGCAGTTCTTC,CASSLGQGGDEQFF
TRBV6-6,.,TRBJ1-1,.,TGTGCCAGCAGTTCGGCGGGGGGTTACGTTGAAGCTTTCTTT,CASSSAGGYVEAFF
TRBV27,once,TRBJ2-7,TRBD1,TGTGCCAGCACCCCCTCCCCGGGACAGGGGATCGACGAGCAGTACTTC,CASTPSPGQGIDEQYF
TRBV7-9,.,TRBJ2-1,TRBD2,TGTGCCAGCAGCTTGGGACTAGATGGTGAGCAGTTCTTC,CASSLGLDGEQFF
TRBV19,.,TRBJ2-7,.,TGTGCCAGTAGTATAGGTGAGGGCTACGAGCAGTACTTC,CASSIGEGYEQYF
TRBV27,.,TRBJ2-3,.,TGTGCCAGCATTGGCGGGACAGCAGATACGCAGTATTTT,CASIGGTADTQYF
TRBV10-2,.,TRBJ2-1,TRBD2,TGCGCCAGCAGTGAACAGCGGGGGGGCTACAATGAGCAGTTCTTC,CASSEQRGGYNEQFF
TRBV27,.,TRBJ1-5,.,TGTGCCAGCAGTTCCGGGACACCCAATCAGCCCCAGCATTTT,CASSSGTPNQPQHF
TRBV5-1,few,TRBJ2-7,.,TGCGCCAGCAGCTTTAACAGGGACGAGCAGTACTTC,CASSFNRDEQYF
TRBV11-3,.,TRBJ2-7,TRBD1,TGTGCCAGCAGCGGAGACCGGGACAGGGTTTCCGAGCAGTACTTC,CASSGDRDRVSEQYF
TRBV9,.,TRBJ2-2,.,TGTGCCAGCAGCGTAGGAGGTCGGGGGCGCGGCGGGGAGCTGTTTTTT,CASSVGGRGRGGELFF
TRBV9,.,TRBJ1-1,TRBD1,TGTGCCAGCAGCACGGGACAGGGGGCGCTTACTGAAGCTTTCTTT,CASSTGQGALTEAFF
TRBV19,.,TRBJ2-7,TRBD1,TGTGCCAGTAGTCCTGAGGACAGGGGTCTTTACGAGCAGTACTTC,CASSPEDRGLYEQYF
TRBV9,few,TRBJ1-5,.,TGTGCCAGCAGCTCCCCCGGGGGGGGACTTAGCAATCAGCCCCAGCATTTT,CASSSPGGGLSNQPQHF
TRBV21-1,.,TRBJ1-5,.,TGTGCCAGCAGCAAAGAAGATAGAGGACAGGGGATGCTGCCCCAGCATTTT,CASSKEDRGQGMLPQHF
TRBV5-4,.,TRBJ2-2,.,TGTGCCAGCAGCAAAAACACGGGGTTCACCGGGGAGCTGTTTTTT,CASSKNTGFTGELFF
TRBV7-9,once,TRBJ1-1,.,TGTGCCAGCAGCCCACCGGGACAGAACACTGAAGCTTTCTTT,CASSPPGQNTEAFF
TRBV15,.,TRBJ2-7,TRBD2,TGTGCCACCAGCAGACTGCCACGACTAGCTGTAGACGAGCAGTACTTC,CATSRLPRLAVDEQYF
TRBV7-5,once,TRBJ2-4,.,TGTGCCAGAAGCGTTACTAGCGGGAGGTTGGGTTGGGCCAAAAACATTCAGTACTTC,CARSVTSGRLGWAKNIQYF
TRBV6-4,.,TRBJ2-1,TRBD2,TGTGCCAGCAGTGACTCTAGCGGGGGCCTGAATGAGCAGTTCTTC,CASSDSSGGLNEQFF
TRBV6-1,few,TRBJ1-5,.,TGTGCCAGCACTTTTAGGGAGGGGGACGGTCAGCCCCAGCATTTT,CASTFREGDGQPQHF
TRBV7-2,.,TRBJ2-7,TRBD2,TGTGCCAGCAGCCCATGGACTAGCGGGTACGAGCAGTACTTC,CASSPWTSGYEQYF
TRBV29-1,few,TRBJ1-1,.,TGCAGCGTTATCAGTTACACTGAAGCTTTCTTT,CSVISYTEAFF
TRBV4-1,.,TRBJ1-2,.,TGCGCCAGCAGCCAAGAGGAGGGTAACTATGGCTACACCTTC,CASSQEEGNYGYTF
TRBV30,.,TRBJ2-7,TRBD1,TGTGCCTGGAGTGTCACGGGACAGGGCTTCTACGAGCAGTACTTC,CAWSVTGQGFYEQYF
TRBV6-4,few,TRBJ2-1,.,TGTGCCAGCAGTGACTTTGGGACGGAGAGTTACAATGAGCAGTTCTTC,CASSDFGTESYNEQFF